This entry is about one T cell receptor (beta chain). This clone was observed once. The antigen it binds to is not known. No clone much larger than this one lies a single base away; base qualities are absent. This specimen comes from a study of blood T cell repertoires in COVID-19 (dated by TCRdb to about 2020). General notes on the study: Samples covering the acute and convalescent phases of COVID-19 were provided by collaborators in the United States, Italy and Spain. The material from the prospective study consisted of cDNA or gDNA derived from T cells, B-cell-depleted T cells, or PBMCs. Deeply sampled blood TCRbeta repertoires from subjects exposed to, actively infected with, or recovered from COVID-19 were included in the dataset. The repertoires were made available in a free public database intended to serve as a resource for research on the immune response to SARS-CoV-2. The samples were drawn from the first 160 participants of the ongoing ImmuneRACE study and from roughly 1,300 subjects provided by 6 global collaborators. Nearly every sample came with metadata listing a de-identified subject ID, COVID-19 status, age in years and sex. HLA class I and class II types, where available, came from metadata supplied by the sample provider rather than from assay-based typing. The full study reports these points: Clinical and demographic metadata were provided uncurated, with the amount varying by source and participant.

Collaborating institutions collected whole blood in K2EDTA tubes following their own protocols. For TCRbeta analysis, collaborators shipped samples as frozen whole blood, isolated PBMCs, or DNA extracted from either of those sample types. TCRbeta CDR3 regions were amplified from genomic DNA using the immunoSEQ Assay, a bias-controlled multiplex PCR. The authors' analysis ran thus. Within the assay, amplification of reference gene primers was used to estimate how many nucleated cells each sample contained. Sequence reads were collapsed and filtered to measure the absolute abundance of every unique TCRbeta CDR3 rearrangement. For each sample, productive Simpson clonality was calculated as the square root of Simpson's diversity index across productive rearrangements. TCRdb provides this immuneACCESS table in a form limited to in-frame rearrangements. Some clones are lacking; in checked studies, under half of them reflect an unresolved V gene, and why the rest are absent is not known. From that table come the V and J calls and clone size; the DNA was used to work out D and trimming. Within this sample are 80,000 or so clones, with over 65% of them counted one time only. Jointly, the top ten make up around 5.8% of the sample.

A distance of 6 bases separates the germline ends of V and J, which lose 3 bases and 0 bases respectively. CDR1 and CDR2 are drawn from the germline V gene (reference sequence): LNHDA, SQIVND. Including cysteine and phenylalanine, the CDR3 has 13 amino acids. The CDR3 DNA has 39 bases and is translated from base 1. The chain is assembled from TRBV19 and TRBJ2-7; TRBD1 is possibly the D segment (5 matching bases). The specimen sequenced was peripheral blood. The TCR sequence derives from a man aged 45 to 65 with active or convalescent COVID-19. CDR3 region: CASSMGLSYEQYF. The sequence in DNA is TGTGCCAGTAGTATGGGGCTCTCCTACGAGCAGTACTTC.